This T cell receptor (beta chain) stems from a study of T cell responses to AZD1222 COVID-19 vaccine. Study findings and constraints: Reportedly, close to half of spike-specific TCRs are directed against unmutated variant regions. Among the donors, most were white British and more were female, and clonal diversity was possibly underestimated.

Note on this clone: Its antigen is as yet unknown.

The CDR3 contains 15 residues. Germline CDR1 KGHSH, CDR2 LQKENI. V was shortened by 3 bases and J by 4 bases, with 15 bases between the two germline ends. Some clones are missing from TCRdb's copy, which holds only in-frame ones; the method was immunoSEQ multiplex PCR. The sample has about 150,000 clones; roughly 90% are singletons. Source: peripheral blood, taken 28 days after the second AZD1222 dose. The chain employs TRBV18 and TRBJ1-1; TRBD1 is a possible D gene (6 bases). The receptor comes from an adult who received the AZD1222 COVID-19 vaccine. The CDR3 nucleotides read TGTGCCAGCTCACCTAATTACAGGGACGGCACTGAAGCTTTCTTT. Translated, it gives CASSPNYRDGTEAFF. Based on the CDR3 plus reference TRBV18 and TRBJ1-1, the full variable domain is NAGVMQNPRHLVRRRGQEARLRCSPMKGHSHVYWYRQLPEEGLKFMVYLQKENIIDESGMPKERFSAEFPKEGPSILRIQQVVRGDSAAYFCASSPNYRDGTEAFFGQGTRLTVV.